This TCR beta chain stems from a study of blood T cell repertoires in COVID-19. Study overall: COVID-19 samples, acute and convalescent, were from the United States, Italy and Spain.

This clone was seen once. CDR1 and CDR2 (germline): LGHDT, YNNKEL (reference sequence). The CDR3 has 15 amino acids. With 4 bases removed from V and 1 base from J, the gap between germline ends came to 13 bases. Repertoires were generated with immunoSEQ multiplex PCR, while TCRdb's copy carries only in-frame clones and drops some. Of about 310,000 clones in the sample, 85% to 90% were seen once. Participants were aged 18 to 89 years from about 25 US areas. Symptom resolution, clearance, or two negative PCRs marked donors in Cohort 3 as recovered. The specimen sequenced was PBMCs or T cells enriched from blood (not recorded which). The chain recombines TRBV3-1 (or the pseudogene TRBV3-2) with TRBJ1-1; unclear D gene. This TCR came from a woman aged 25 to 39 who had recovered from COVID-19. The CDR3 reads CASSPPRAGNTEAFF. As DNA, the CDR3 is TGTGCCAGCAGCCCGCCTCGTGCGGGGAACACTGAAGCTTTCTTT.